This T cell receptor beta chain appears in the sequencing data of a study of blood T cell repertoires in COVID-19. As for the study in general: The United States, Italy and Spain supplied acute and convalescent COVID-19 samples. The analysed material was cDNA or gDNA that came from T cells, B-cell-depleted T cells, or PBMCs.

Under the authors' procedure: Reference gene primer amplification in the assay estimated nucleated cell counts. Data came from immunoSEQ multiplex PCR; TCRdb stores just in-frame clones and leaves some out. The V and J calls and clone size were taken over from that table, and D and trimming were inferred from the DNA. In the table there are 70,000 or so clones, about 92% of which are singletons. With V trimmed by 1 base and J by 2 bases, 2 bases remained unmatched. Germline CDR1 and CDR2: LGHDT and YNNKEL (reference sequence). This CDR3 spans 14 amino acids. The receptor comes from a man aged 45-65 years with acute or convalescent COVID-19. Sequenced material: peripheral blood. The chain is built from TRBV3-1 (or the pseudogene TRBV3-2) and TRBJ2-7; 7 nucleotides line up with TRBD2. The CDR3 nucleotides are TGTGCCAGCAGCCAAGGGGGGGGTCCCTACGAGCAGTACGTC. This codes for CASSQGGGPYEQYV.